The T cell receptor beta chain under discussion was sequenced for a study of OX40 agonist ivuxolimab in advanced cancers. Study in general: Patients were given ivuxolimab, an antibody that agonizes OX40 (CD134).

The data were produced by immunoSEQ multiplex PCR, yet TCRdb's version contains in-frame clones alone and is incomplete. In the table there are 45,000 to 65,000 clones, approximately 90% of which are singletons. The study's findings and limits: Dosing at 0.1 to 3.0 mg/kg was accompanied by clonal expansion of CD4+ and CD8+ blood T cells by week 6.

As concerns this clone: No antigen is known for it.

The ends were cut back, 3 bases at V and 3 bases at J, with 15 bases in the middle. The V gene's germline CDR1 is SGHDN and CDR2 FVKESK. This CDR3 has 15 amino acids. The chain recombines TRBV14 with TRBJ2-7; D uncertain. This receptor was taken from an adult with an advanced solid tumor such as melanoma, head and neck, liver or kidney cancer. The source material was CD4+ or CD8+ T cells sorted from blood, sampled in a trial of the OX40 agonist ivuxolimab. The CDR3 DNA follows: TGTGCCAGCAGCCAGATTCACGGCCAGTTCTACGAGCAGTACTTC. It specifies CASSQIHGQFYEQYF.